This TCR beta chain was identified in a study of cytomegalovirus exposure and HLA in healthy donors. 60 Vbeta and 13 Jbeta primers were used in PCR. TCRdb's table, derived via immunoSEQ multiplex PCR, lists solely in-frame clones and lacks some. The sample has 85,000 to 100,000 clones; 60% to 75% are singletons. Germline V lookup: CDR1 KGHSH, CDR2 LQKENI. Trimming cost V 6 bases and J 2 bases, with 11 bases left between them. CDR3 length: 14 amino acids. The chain recombines TRBV18 with TRBJ2-4, with a weak D call TRBD2 (6 bases). This TCR was recovered from a man in his 60s in good health and CMV-seronegative. The sample comprised PBMCs. CDR3 in DNA: TGTGCCAGCTCTAATGCGGGAACCAAAAACATTCAGTACTTC. Its protein is CASSNAGTKNIQYF. Drawing the rest from reference TRBV18 and TRBJ2-4, the complete variable domain is NAGVMQNPRHLVRRRGQEARLRCSPMKGHSHVYWYRQLPEEGLKFMVYLQKENIIDESGMPKERFSAEFPKEGPSILRIQQVVRGDSAAYFCASSNAGTKNIQYFGAGTRLSVL.